These 9 T cell receptor beta chains originate from one sample sequenced in a study of blood T cells in healthy people across ages. Sample-barcoded 5' priming and a J-beta primer mix drove a second PCR of roughly 7 to 11 cycles. TCRdb fed the 5' RACE reads into MiXCR, producing one record per CDR3 protein. Of 1.5 million to 2 million distinct CDR3 sequences listed, around half are singletons. Sample: blood. The receptors were gathered from a woman in her thirties or forties in good health.

CDR3 sequence: CASSLGGLTNEKLFF. In nucleotides, the CDR3 is TGTGCCAGCAGCTTAGGAGGGTTGACTAATGAAAAACTGTTTTTT. V gene TRBV7-4 combines with J gene TRBJ1-4; D is undetermined. Trimming removed 1 base at V and 2 bases at J, with 8 bases between. Germline CDR1 reads SGHVT; CDR2 reads SQSDAQ. This CDR3 spans 15 amino acids.

This clonotype was recorded a few times. The chain recombines TRBV10-3 with TRBJ2-1; 7 bases agree with TRBD1. CDR3 length: 13 amino acids. The V gene's germline CDR1 is ENHRY and CDR2 SYGVKD. Trimming took 6 bases from V and 7 from J; bases not matched to a gene: 6. The CDR3: CAIRTGTENEQFF. The CDR3 DNA is TGTGCCATCAGAACCGGGACAGAAAATGAGCAGTTCTTC.

The chain joins TRBV27 to TRBJ2-5, with no clear D. V was shortened by 5 bases and J by 5 bases, with 12 bases between the two germline ends. There are 13 residues in the CDR3. Germline CDR1 is MNHEY and CDR2 is SMNVEV (reference sequence). CDR3 DNA sequence: TGTGCCAGCAGTGTATTGGTGCGGGAGACCCAGTACTTC. Translating it yields CASSVLVRETQYF.

The V and J genes are TRBV6-2 or TRBV6-3 and TRBJ2-3; D is possibly TRBD1 or TRBD2 (5 bases each). The CDR3 extends over 14 amino acids. The V gene lost 3 bases and the J gene lost 2 bases, with 9 bases spanning the gap. Per germline, CDR1 MNHEY and CDR2 SVGEGT. The DNA of the CDR3 is TGTGCCAGCAGTTATTGGGACCCCACAGATACGCAGTATTTT. This translates into CASSYWDPTDTQYF.

The chain carries TRBV5-1 and TRBJ2-4; 7 bases fit TRBD1. The CDR3 sequence is 14 residues long. J lost 9 bases, V lost 4 bases, and 10 bases had no gene match. In germline, CDR1 is SGHRS, CDR2 YFSETQ. The CDR3 protein is CASSRDQGDGIQYF. CDR3 DNA sequence: TGCGCCAGCAGCAGGGACCAGGGGGACGGCATTCAGTACTTC.

This clonotype occurred many times. At one end, the junction sequence differs from germline, possibly due to a read error. This sequence joins TRBV5-1 and TRBJ2-5; the match to TRBD1 covers 8 bases. The germline V gene encodes CDR1 SGHRS and CDR2 YFSETQ. The CDR3 spans 13 residues. The CDR3 reads CASSLTGEETQYF. As DNA, the CDR3 is TGTGCCAGCAGCTTGACAGGGGAAGAGACCCAGTACTTC.

This clonotype was recorded a few times. The gene calls are TRBV5-1 and TRBJ2-3; perhaps TRBD2 as D (6 bases). Germline loops: CDR1 SGHRS, CDR2 YFSETQ. The germline V and J ends were trimmed by 3 bases and 0 bases, with 14 bases remaining between them. The CDR3 has 16 amino acids. Here the CDR3 reads CASSSFPGTSTDTQYF. The CDR3 region has the DNA TGCGCCAGCAGCTCCTTTCCGGGGACTAGCACAGATACGCAGTATTTT.

The sample holds a few counts of this clonotype. The V gene is TRBV7-8, the J gene TRBJ2-4; 10 bases are a match to TRBD1. This CDR3 contains 19 residues. V lost 1 base and J lost 9; bases outside the gene matches: 18. In germline, CDR1 is SGHVS, CDR2 FQNEAQ. The CDR3: CASSLGDGRGQGTRTIQYF. The CDR3 coding sequence is TGTGCCAGCAGCTTAGGAGACGGGCGGGGACAGGGGACAAGAACCATTCAGTACTTC.

The chain joins TRBV7-3 to TRBJ2-5; D possibly corresponds to TRBD1 (5 bases). The CDR3 consists of 17 residues. V was clipped by 4 bases and J by 3 bases, with 21 bases between them. The V gene's germline CDR1 is SGHTA and CDR2 FQGTGA. CDR3 sequence reads: CASSSRGKGRDEETQYF. The CDR3 region has the DNA TGTGCCAGCAGCTCAAGGGGAAAAGGCCGAGATGAAGAGACCCAGTACTTC.